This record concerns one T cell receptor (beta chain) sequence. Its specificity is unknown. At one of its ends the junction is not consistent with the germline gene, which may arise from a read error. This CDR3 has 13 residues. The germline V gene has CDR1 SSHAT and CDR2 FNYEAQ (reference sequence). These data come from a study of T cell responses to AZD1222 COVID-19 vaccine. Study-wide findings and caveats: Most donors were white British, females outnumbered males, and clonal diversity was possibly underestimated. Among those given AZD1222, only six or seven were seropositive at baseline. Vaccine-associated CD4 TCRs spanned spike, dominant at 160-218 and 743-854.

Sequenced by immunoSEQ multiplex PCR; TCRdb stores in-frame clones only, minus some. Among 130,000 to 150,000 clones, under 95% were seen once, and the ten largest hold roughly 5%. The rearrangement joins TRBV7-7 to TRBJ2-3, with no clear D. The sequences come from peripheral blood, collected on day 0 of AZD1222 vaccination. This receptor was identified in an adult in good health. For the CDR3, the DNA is TGTGCTAGCAGCTCCCGTACTACAGATACGCAGTATTTT. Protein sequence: CASSSRTTDTQYF.